The rows below give T cell receptor beta chains drawn from one sample of a study of glioma-infiltrating T cells. Each CDR3 protein gets one entry after TCRdb re-called the multiplex PCR reads with MiXCR. The sample includes about 130,000 distinct CDR3 sequences, about 25% of them seen just once. Sequencing was done on a sample of glioma tissue, nonneoplastic brain tissue, or PBMCs (not recorded which). The source is a human donor with low-grade glioma or glioblastoma, undergoing nonglioma brain surgery, or in good health (not recorded which). Each CDR3 is given with its conserved first and last residue. Rows give clone size only sometimes, using once, few, many, or a class for an expanded clone.

TRBV11-2	12	.	CASSLEADEAFF
TRBV2	13	few	CASRLTGDYGYTF
TRBV12-3/TRBV12-4	14	.	CASRPQISYNEQFF
TRBV15	14	many	CATSRDPTNYGYTF
TRBV7-3	15	.	CASSFPLPGANVLTF
TRBV7-2	11	.	CASSLNGEQFF
TRBV11-2	17	.	CASSPRGGAGNTGELFF
TRBV7-9	13	few	CASSLGSLLKLFF
TRBV4-2	14	few	CASSQGGGDYGYTF
TRBV3-1	16	.	CASSKQADRGNKKLFF
TRBV6-2/TRBV6-3	13	.	CATGTGGNQPQHF
TRBV19	15	.	CASSSGRNLNTEAFF
TRBV7-9	13	.	CASSLPRGLSYTF
TRBV25-1	12	many	CASSIDSGAQHF
TRBV25-1	16	.	CASGPRTQGKITEAFF
TRBV5-1	15	few	CASSLFLASEETQYF
TRBV6-1	15	many	CASTPSSGGDNEQFF
TRBV3-1	17	.	CASIQDGAGFGNQPQHF
TRBV28	14	.	CASSDPGQGYGYTF
TRBV28	12	few	CASSLFRTEAFF
TRBV7-2	15	many	CASSTYGQGADTQYF
TRBV11-2	15	.	CASSRGQGATGELFF
TRBV20-1	17	.	CSARDPLDRVSPGELFF
TRBV24-1	16	.	CATSDFRSGGSNEQFF
TRBV7-9	15	few	CASSLDGTGRDTQYF
TRBV24-1	14	.	CGTRGRGEGETQYF
TRBV20-1	16	many	CSARTILAYSTDTQYF
TRBV7-9	12	few	CASSLTGTEAFF
TRBV19	16	.	CASRPPGRRSGNTIYF
TRBV19	15	few	CASSMLAGSYNEQFF
TRBV6-1	16	.	CASRQRPSHSTDTQYF
TRBV6-1	15	many	CASRRDRGYQETQYF
TRBV2	17	few	CASSGETGDFRTGELFF
TRBV24-1	15	.	CATSDMDTAFGTQYF
TRBV6-5	15	.	CASSYSSRLNQPQHF
TRBV6-6	16	many	CASSYEFRAMNTEAFF
TRBV29-1	13	.	CSVEDRPGSTQYF